This TCR beta chain was found in a study of blood T cell repertoires in COVID-19. Some clones are missing from TCRdb's copy, which holds only in-frame ones; the method was immunoSEQ multiplex PCR. This table holds about 100,000 clones, more than 70% found once. The CDR3 runs to 15 residues. In germline, CDR1 is KGHSH, CDR2 LQKENI. V lost 10 bases to trimming and J lost 1 base, with 17 bases between them. Specimen: peripheral blood. The sequence was collected from a human donor in a cohort sampled during active COVID-19. The chain employs TRBV18 and TRBJ2-4, with D tentatively TRBD1 (6 bases). CDR3 residues: CATNRQEGAKNIQYF. The CDR3 DNA is TGTGCCACCAACAGACAGGAAGGGGCCAAAAACATTCAGTACTTC.